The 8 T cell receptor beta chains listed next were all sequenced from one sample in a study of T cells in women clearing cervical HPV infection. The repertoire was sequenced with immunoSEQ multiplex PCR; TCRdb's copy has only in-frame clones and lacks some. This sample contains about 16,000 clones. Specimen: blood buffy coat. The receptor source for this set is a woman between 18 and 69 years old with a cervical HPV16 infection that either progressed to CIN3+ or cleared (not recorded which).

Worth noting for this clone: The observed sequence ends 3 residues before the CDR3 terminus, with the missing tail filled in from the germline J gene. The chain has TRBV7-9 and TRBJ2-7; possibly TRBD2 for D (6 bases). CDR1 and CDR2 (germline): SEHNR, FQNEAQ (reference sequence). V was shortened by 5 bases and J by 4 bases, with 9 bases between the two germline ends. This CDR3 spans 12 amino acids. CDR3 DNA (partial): TGTGCCAGCAGCCCAAGCGGGTACGAG. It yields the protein CASSPSGYE. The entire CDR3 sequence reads CASSPSGYEQYF. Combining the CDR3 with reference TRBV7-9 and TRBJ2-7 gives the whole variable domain DTGVSQNPRHKITKRGQNVTFRCDPISEHNRLYWYRQTLGQGPEFLTYFQNEAQLEKSRLLSDRFSAERPKGSFSTLEIQRTEQGDSAMYLCASSPSGYEQYFGPGTRLTVT.

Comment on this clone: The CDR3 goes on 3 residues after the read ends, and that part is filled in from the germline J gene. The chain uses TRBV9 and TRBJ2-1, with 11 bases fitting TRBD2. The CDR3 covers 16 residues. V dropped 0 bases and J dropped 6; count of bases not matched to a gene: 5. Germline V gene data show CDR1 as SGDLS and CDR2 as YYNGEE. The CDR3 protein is CASSVAASGGFNEQFF. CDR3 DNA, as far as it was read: TGTGCCAGCAGCGTAGCGGCTAGCGGGGGGTTCAATGAG.

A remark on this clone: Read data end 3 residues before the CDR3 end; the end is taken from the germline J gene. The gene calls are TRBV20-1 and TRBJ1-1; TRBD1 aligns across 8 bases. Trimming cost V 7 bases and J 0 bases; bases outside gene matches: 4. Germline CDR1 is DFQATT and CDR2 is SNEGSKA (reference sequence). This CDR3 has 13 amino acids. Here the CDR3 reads CSVRTGMNTEAFF. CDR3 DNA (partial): TGCAGTGTTAGGACAGGGATGAACACTGAA.

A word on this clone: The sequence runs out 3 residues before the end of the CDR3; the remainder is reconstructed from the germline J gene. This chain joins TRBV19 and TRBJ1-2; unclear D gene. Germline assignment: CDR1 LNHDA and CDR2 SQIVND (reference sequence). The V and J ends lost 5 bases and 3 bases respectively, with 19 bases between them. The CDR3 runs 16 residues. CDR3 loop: CASSLRWASLDYGYTF. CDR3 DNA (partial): TGTGCCAGTAGTTTAAGGTGGGCCAGCTTGGACTATGGC.

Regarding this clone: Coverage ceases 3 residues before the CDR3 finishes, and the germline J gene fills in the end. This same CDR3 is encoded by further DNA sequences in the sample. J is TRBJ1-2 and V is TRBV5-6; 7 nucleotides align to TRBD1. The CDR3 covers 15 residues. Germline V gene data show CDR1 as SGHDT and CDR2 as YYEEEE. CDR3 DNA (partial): TGTGCCAGCAGCTTATTGGGACAGCCCGGGGGAGGA. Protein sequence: CASSLLGQPGGG. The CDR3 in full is CASSLLGQPGGGYTF.

This CDR3 reads CASSVELMGGRNNEQFF. The CDR3 DNA, read in part, is TGTGCCAGCAGCGTAGAACTGATGGGCGGGAGAAACAATGAG. The V gene is TRBV9, the J gene TRBJ2-1; 7 positions match TRBD2. The CDR3 end lies 3 residues beyond the end of the read and is filled in from the germline J gene. Germline lookup yields CDR1 SGDLS and CDR2 YYNGEE. Trimming at V came to 0 bases and at J to 5 bases, leaving 11 bases not matched to a gene. This CDR3 region has 17 residues.

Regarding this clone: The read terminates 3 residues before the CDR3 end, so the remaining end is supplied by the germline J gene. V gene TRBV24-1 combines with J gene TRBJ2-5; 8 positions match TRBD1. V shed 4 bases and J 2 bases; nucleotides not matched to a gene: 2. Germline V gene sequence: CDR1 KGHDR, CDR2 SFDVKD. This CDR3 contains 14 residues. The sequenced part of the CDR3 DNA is TGTGCCACCAGTGACAGGACAGGGCAAGAGACC. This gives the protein CATSDRTGQET. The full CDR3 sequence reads CATSDRTGQETQYF.

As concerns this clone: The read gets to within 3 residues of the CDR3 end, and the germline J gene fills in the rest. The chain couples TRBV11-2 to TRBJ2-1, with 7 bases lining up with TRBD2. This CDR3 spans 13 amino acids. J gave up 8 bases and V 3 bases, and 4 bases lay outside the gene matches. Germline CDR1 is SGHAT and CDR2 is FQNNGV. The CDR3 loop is CASSFGGSDEQFF. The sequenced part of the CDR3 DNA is TGTGCCAGCAGCTTCGGGGGGTCGGATGAG. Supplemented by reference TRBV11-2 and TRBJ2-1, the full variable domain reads EAGVAQSPRYKIIEKRQSVAFWCNPISGHATLYWYQQILGQGPKLLIQFQNNGVVDDSQLPKDRFSAERLKGVDSTLKIQPAKLEDSAVYLCASSFGGSDEQFFGPGTRLTVL.